This TCR beta chain came from a study of blood T cell repertoires in COVID-19. Overall study: Acute and convalescent COVID-19 samples came from the United States, Italy and Spain. T cells, B-cell-depleted T cells, or PBMCs provided the cDNA or gDNA that served as material.

CDR1 and CDR2 from the germline V gene are SGDLS and YYNGEE. Unmatched junction bases numbered 7, after V lost 0 bases and J lost 4 bases. The CDR3 consists of 18 residues. Original processing methods: Estimates of nucleated cell counts were drawn from the amplification of reference gene primers. The assay was immunoSEQ multiplex PCR, and TCRdb's table has in-frame clones only and misses some. That table is the source of V, J and clone size, and D and trimming were worked out from the DNA. The sample includes under 200,000 clones, over 75% seen only once; the top ten take approximately 0.5%. The sequence derives from a man aged 50 to 59 with acute or convalescent COVID-19. The material sequenced was peripheral blood. V gene TRBV9 combines with J gene TRBJ2-2; 12 bases map to TRBD1. CDR3 in DNA: TGTGCCAGCAGCGTAGAGGGACAGGGGGCTCTGGTCACCGGGGAGCTGTTTTTT. Translation: CASSVEGQGALVTGELFF.